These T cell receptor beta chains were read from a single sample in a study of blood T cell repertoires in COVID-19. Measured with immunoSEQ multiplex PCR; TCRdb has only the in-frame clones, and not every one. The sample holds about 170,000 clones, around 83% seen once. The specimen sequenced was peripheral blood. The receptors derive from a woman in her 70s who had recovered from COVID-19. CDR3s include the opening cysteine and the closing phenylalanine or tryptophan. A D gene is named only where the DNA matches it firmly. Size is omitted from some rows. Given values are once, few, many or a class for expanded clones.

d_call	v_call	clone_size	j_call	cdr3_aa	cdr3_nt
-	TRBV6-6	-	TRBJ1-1	CATSSPPGETEAFF	TGTGCCACCTCGTCCCCCCCAGGGGAGACTGAAGCTTTCTTT
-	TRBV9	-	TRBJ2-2	CASNALSGGELFF	TGTGCCAGCAACGCCCTATCTGGCGGGGAGCTGTTTTTT
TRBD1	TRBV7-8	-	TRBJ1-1	CASSLTTGEKEAFF	TGTGCCAGCAGCTTAACGACAGGGGAGAAGGAAGCTTTCTTT
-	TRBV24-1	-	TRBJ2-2	CATSDPGGWTTTGELFF	TGTGCCACCAGTGACCCAGGTGGGTGGACTACGACCGGGGAGCTGTTTTTT
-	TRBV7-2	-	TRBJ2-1	CASSLRNYNNEQFF	TGTGCCAGCAGCTTAAGGAACTACAATAATGAGCAGTTCTTC
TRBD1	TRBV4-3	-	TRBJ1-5	CASSPQPTTGGGGPQHF	TGCGCCAGCAGTCCTCAGCCCACCACAGGGGGCGGCGGGCCCCAGCATTTT
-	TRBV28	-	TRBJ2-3	CASIRRFTDTQYF	TGTGCCAGCATCAGGAGGTTCACAGATACGCAGTATTTT
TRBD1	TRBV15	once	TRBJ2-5	CATSRSRNRGETQYF	TGTGCCACCAGCAGGAGCCGTAACAGGGGCGAGACCCAGTACTTC
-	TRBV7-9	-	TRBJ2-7	CASSPREPPYEQYF	TGTGCCAGCAGCCCCCGGGAGCCACCCTACGAGCAGTACTTC
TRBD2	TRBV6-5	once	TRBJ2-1	CASRKREGWDEQFF	TGTGCCAGCAGGAAGCGGGAGGGCTGGGATGAGCAGTTCTTC
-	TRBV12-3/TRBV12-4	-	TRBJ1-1	CASSPVGPTEAFF	TGTGCCAGCAGCCCCGTGGGGCCCACTGAAGCTTTCTTT
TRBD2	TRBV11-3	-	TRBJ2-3	CASSSRLAGATDTQYF	TGTGCCAGCAGCTCAAGACTAGCGGGAGCGACAGATACGCAGTATTTT
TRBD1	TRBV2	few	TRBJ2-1	CASSTGGSYNEQFF	TGTGCCAGCAGCACAGGGGGCTCCTACAATGAGCAGTTCTTC
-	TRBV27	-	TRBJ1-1	CASSQQGVAEAFF	TGTGCCAGCAGTCAACAGGGTGTGGCTGAAGCTTTCTTT
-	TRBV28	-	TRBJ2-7	CASVPPSVGSMGEQYF	TGTGCCAGCGTGCCCCCTTCGGTCGGGAGTATGGGCGAGCAGTACTTC
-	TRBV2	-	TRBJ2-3	CASSAAGSGPDTQYF	TGTGCCAGCAGTGCCGCGGGGTCCGGTCCGGATACGCAGTATTTT
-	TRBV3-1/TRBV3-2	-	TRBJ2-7	CASSQGGPGGSYEQYF	TGTGCCAGCAGCCAAGGAGGGCCCGGCGGGTCCTACGAGCAGTACTTC
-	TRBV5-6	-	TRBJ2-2	CASSVDGQNTGELFF	TGTGCCAGCAGCGTGGACGGACAGAACACCGGGGAGCTGTTTTTT
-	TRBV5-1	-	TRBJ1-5	CASSLGGDQPQHF	TGCGCCAGCAGCCTGGGGGGGGATCAGCCCCAGCATTTT
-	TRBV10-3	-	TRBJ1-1	CAISRGAGEAFF	TGTGCCATCAGCCGGGGGGCGGGTGAAGCTTTCTTT
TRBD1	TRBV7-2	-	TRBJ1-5	CASSPRTGFSNQPQHF	TGTGCCAGCAGCCCCCGGACAGGGTTTAGCAATCAGCCCCAGCATTTT
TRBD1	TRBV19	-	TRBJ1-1	CASSMMDRAWAFF	TGTGCCAGTAGTATGATGGACAGGGCTTGGGCTTTCTTT
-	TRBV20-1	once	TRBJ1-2	CSPRVGYGYTF	TGCAGTCCCCGAGTCGGGTATGGCTACACCTTC
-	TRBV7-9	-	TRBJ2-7	CASSLLGAGSYEQYF	TGTGCCAGCAGCCTCCTGGGCGCCGGCTCCTACGAGCAGTACTTC
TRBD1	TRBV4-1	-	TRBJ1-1	CASSHKRTGRGAFF	TGCGCCAGCAGCCATAAAAGGACAGGCCGGGGAGCTTTCTTT
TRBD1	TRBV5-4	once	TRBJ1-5	CASSIGTEAGQPQHF	TGTGCCAGCAGCATTGGGACAGAAGCGGGTCAGCCCCAGCATTTT
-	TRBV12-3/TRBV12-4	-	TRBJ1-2	CASGSSRGYGYTF	TGTGCCAGCGGTTCAAGTCGGGGCTATGGCTACACCTTC
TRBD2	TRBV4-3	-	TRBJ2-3	CASSPSPGRADTQYF	TGCGCCAGCAGCCCCAGCCCCGGGAGGGCTGATACGCAGTATTTT
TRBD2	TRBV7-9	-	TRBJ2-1	CASSLGSGRVYNEQFF	TGTGCCAGCAGCTTAGGTAGCGGGAGGGTCTACAATGAGCAGTTCTTC
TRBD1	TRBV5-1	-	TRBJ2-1	CASSLQTGVNEQFF	TGCGCCAGCAGCTTACAGACAGGGGTGAATGAGCAGTTCTTC
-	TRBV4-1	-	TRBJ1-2	CASSQDLGYTF	TGCGCCAGCAGCCAAGATCTGGGCTACACCTTC
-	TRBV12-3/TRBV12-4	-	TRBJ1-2	CASSPRGSYGYTF	TGTGCCAGCAGTCCCCGGGGTAGCTATGGCTACACCTTC
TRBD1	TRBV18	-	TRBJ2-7	CASSLDRSGSYEQYF	TGTGCCAGCTCCCTGGACAGGAGCGGCTCCTACGAGCAGTACTTC
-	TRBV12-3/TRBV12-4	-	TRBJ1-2	CASSFGAAGYTF	TGTGCCAGCAGTTTTGGGGCGGCCGGCTACACCTTC
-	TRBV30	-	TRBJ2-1	CAWSVEGLAYNEQFF	TGTGCCTGGAGTGTCGAGGGCTTAGCTTACAATGAGCAGTTCTTC
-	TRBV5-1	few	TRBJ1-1	CASSTVAGSLIAFF	TGCGCCAGCAGCACCGTCGCAGGTTCACTGATAGCTTTCTTT
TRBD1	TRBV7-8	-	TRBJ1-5	CASSLEGARGPHNQPQHF	TGTGCCAGCAGCTTAGAGGGGGCCAGGGGACCCCACAATCAGCCCCAGCATTTT
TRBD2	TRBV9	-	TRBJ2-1	CASWSGTGNEQFF	TGTGCCAGTTGGAGCGGGACGGGCAATGAGCAGTTCTTC
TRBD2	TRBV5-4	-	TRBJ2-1	CASSSPTSGYGGQFF	TGTGCCAGCAGCTCACCGACTAGCGGATACGGGGGGCAGTTCTTC
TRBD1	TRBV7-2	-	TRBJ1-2	CASSSPGTVNYGYTF	TGTGCCAGCAGCTCCCCAGGGACAGTTAACTATGGCTACACCTTC
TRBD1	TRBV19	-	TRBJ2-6	CASSTTPGQGAGANVLTF	TGTGCCAGTAGTACTACTCCGGGACAGGGGGCTGGGGCCAACGTCCTGACTTTC
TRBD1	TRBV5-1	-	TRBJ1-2	CASSPRQGRDGYTF	TGCGCCAGCAGCCCACGACAGGGGCGGGATGGCTACACCTTC
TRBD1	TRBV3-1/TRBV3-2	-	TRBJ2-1	CASSQGGGAHNEQFF	TGTGCCAGCAGCCAAGGAGGGGGCGCACACAATGAGCAGTTCTTC